Described below is a single TCR beta chain sequence and its context. Antigen: not known. In the authors' workflow: ImmunoSEQ sequences covered only the junction and lacked quality scores; filtering therefore differed. The assay was immunoSEQ multiplex PCR, and TCRdb's table has in-frame clones only and misses some. V and J calls and clone size are as listed in that table; D and trimming were resolved from the DNA. This sample yields 190,000 or so clones, of which approximately 62% are seen a single time; 8% to 13% belongs to the top ten. The germline V and J ends were trimmed by 10 bases and 4 bases, with 19 bases remaining between them. The CDR3 is 14 amino acids. Germline values: CDR1 MDHEN, CDR2 SYDVKM. The data derive from a study of shared clonotypes between healthy human individuals. Overall study results and limits: Sample collection involved blood only; tissue repertoires are likely different.

Input material: memory CD4+ T cells sorted from blood. The subset was: CD45RA-negative fraction. The gene calls are TRBV28 and TRBJ1-1; D is uncertain. The TCR comes from a man aged 30-40 years in good health. CDR3 in DNA: TGTGCCATAAGGCCAGCAACATCGTCCACTGAAGCTTTCTTT. Translated, it gives CAIRPATSSTEAFF.